What follows describes a single T cell receptor beta chain. What it recognizes is unknown. The data were taken from a study of T-cell reconstitution after alpha-beta-depleted transplantation in children. General study results and limits: Newly made T cells mostly supplied T-cell counts and diversity one year after transplant. Surviving recipient cells, namely T cells and thymic progenitors, were the source of high day-60 TCRbeta diversity in some patients.

CDR1 and CDR2 (germline): SNHLY, FYNNEI. This CDR3 has 14 amino acids. V was pared by 3 bases and J by 4 bases, with 1 base of the junction left unmatched. The library targeted TCRbeta and was prepared with unique molecular identifiers. From the PCR reads, TCRdb called clonotypes with MiXCR, one entry per CDR3 protein. Of about a million distinct CDR3 sequences in the sample, about 29% were seen once. This TCR derives from a boy under two years old who had a stem cell transplant for SCID, so the T cells may come from the graft donor. This chain uses TRBV2 with TRBJ2-1; 9 nucleotides line up with TRBD2. Specimen: PBMCs, mostly from graft donor cells, collected 360 days after TCRalphabeta/CD19-depleted stem cell transplant. CDR3 sequence (DNA): TGTGCCAGCAGTGAGCGGGGGGGTTACAATGAGCAGTTCTTC. This gives the protein CASSERGGYNEQFF.